Below, 18 T cell receptor beta chains from the same sample are listed, as sequenced in a study of shared clonotypes between healthy human individuals (dated by TCRdb to the early 2020s). Library prep was done by the immunoSEQ multiplex PCR assay. Entries here come from immuneACCESS through TCRdb and include only in-frame sequences with V and J called. Some clones fail to appear in such tables; in the studies checked, an unresolved V gene covers under half of the shortfall, and the cause of the remainder is unknown. The sample table records about 960,000 clones; around three quarters of these occur just once. The ten largest clones add up to 1.5% of the sample. The sample taken for sequencing was memory CD4+ T cells sorted from blood. The cell subset or site label, as the study defines it: CD45RA-negative fraction. The source is a man aged 18-30 years in good health.

This clone was counted once. The chain uses TRBV6-1 and TRBJ1-5; no definite D call. Germline assignment: CDR1 MNHNS and CDR2 SASEGT. Trimming pared 3 bases from V and 6 bases from J, leaving 15 bases between. The CDR3 is made up of 15 amino acids. The CDR3 loop reads CASSDSGWSFQPQHF. The CDR3 DNA follows: TGTGCCAGCAGTGACTCCGGTTGGAGCTTTCAGCCCCAGCATTTT.

The chain joins TRBV6-6 to TRBJ2-7; 12 nucleotides match TRBD1. Looked up from germline, CDR1 is MNHNY and CDR2 is SVGAGI (reference sequence). CDR3 length: 14 amino acids. J gave up 5 bases and V 6 bases, and 5 bases lay outside the gene matches. The CDR3 protein is CASSRGTGGDEQYF. The CDR3 coding sequence is TGTGCCAGCAGCCGGGGGACAGGGGGCGACGAGCAGTACTTC.

The rearrangement joins TRBV5-1 to TRBJ2-1; tentatively, D is TRBD1 or TRBD2 (5 bases each). Germline CDR1 is SGHRS and CDR2 is YFSETQ. This CDR3 has 15 residues. Trimming took off 0 bases at V and 7 bases at J, with 14 bases between the two ends. The CDR3 sequence is CASSLAGSGPNEQFF. The DNA for the CDR3 is TGCGCCAGCAGCTTGGCAGGGAGTGGTCCGAATGAGCAGTTCTTC. Looking up the rest from reference TRBV5-1 and TRBJ2-1 gives the full variable domain: KAGVTQTPRYLIKTRGQQVTLSCSPISGHRSVSWYQQTPGQGLQFLFEYFSETQRNKGNFPGRFSGRQFSNSRSEMNVSTLELGDSALYLCASSLAGSGPNEQFFGPGTRLTVL.

This clone was found a few times. This chain connects TRBV6-5 to TRBJ1-6; D gene unclear. Germline assignment: CDR1 MNHEY and CDR2 SVGAGI. Trimming took 2 bases from V and 6 from J, leaving 11 bases between them. The CDR3 consists of 15 residues. The CDR3, as DNA: TGTGCCAGCAGTTACAGTAGTACTTTTAATTCACCCCTCCACTTT. This encodes CASSYSSTFNSPLHF.

The chain carries TRBV7-8 and TRBJ2-2, with 11 bases fitting TRBD2. The germline V gene encodes CDR1 SGHVS and CDR2 FQNEAQ. There are 15 residues in the CDR3. The junction had 3 bases not matched to a gene; V was cut back by 1 base and J by 8 bases. CDR3 amino acids: CASSLGLAGTGELFF. The CDR3 coding sequence is TGTGCCAGCAGCTTAGGACTAGCGGGGACGGGGGAGCTGTTTTTT.

This rearrangement joins TRBV28 to TRBJ2-2; 9 bases match TRBD1. Trimming took 4 bases from V and 3 from J; bases not matched to a gene: 6. Germline V gene lookup returns CDR1 MDHEN and CDR2 SYDVKM. The CDR3 runs to 16 residues. The CDR3 bases are TGTGCCAGCAGTTCGTGGGACAGGGCGGACACCGGGGAGCTGTTTTTT. It translates to CASSSWDRADTGELFF.

The count of this clone is one. V and J are TRBV2 and TRBJ2-3; 15 nucleotides align to TRBD2. Trimming at V came to 4 bases and at J to 5 bases, leaving 4 bases not matched to a gene. Germline V gives CDR1 SNHLY, CDR2 FYNNEI. CDR3 length: 16 residues. CDR3 bases: TGTGCCAGCAGTGGGACTAGCGGGGGGGCACGAGATACGCAGTATTTT. Translated, it gives CASSGTSGGARDTQYF. Full variable domain (missing parts from reference TRBV2 and TRBJ2-3): EPEVTQTPSHQVTQMGQEVILRCVPISNHLYFYWYRQILGQKVEFLVSFYNNEISEKSEIFDDQFSVERPDGSNFTLKIRSTKLEDSAMYFCASSGTSGGARDTQYFGPGTRLTVL.

The table lists this clone with a count of one. The chain joins TRBV30 to TRBJ2-7; no definite D call. Germline-derived CDR1 and CDR2 are GTSNPN and SVGIG (reference sequence). The V gene lost 1 base and the J gene lost 0 bases, with 10 bases spanning the gap. The CDR3 spans 14 residues. For the CDR3, the DNA is TGTGCCTGGAGTGCCCAGGAGAGCTCCTACGAGCAGTACTTC. Its protein product is CAWSAQESSYEQYF.

The chain combines TRBV19 with TRBJ2-3; 7 bases are a match to TRBD2. Germline V gene lookup returns CDR1 LNHDA and CDR2 SQIVND (reference sequence). The junction had 5 bases not matched to a gene; V was cut back by 1 base and J by 4 bases. This CDR3 region has 15 residues. CDR3 sequence reads: CASSIGGRAPDTQYF. The CDR3 DNA is TGTGCCAGTAGTATAGGCGGGAGAGCCCCAGATACGCAGTATTTT. The full variable domain, in which reference TRBV19 and TRBJ2-3 provide the parts outside the CDR3, is DGGITQSPKYLFRKEGQNVTLSCEQNLNHDAMYWYRQDPGQGLRLIYYSQIVNDFQKGDIAEGYSVSREKKESFPLTVTSAQKNPTAFYLCASSIGGRAPDTQYFGPGTRLTVL.

The V and J genes are TRBV28 and TRBJ2-4; the D call may be TRBD1 or TRBD2 (6 bases each). The CDR3 loop spans 15 amino acids. Germline lookup yields CDR1 MDHEN and CDR2 SYDVKM. Trimming removed 5 bases at V and 0 bases at J, with 11 bases between. The CDR3 reads CASSPGEVAKNIQYF. In DNA, the CDR3 is TGTGCCAGCAGTCCAGGGGAGGTAGCCAAAAACATTCAGTACTTC.

This clone was detected a few times. The rearrangement joins TRBV5-7 to TRBJ2-1; 11 bases are shared with TRBD2. TRBV5-7 is marked as an open reading frame, function uncertain. This CDR3 has 17 residues. Unmatched junction bases numbered 10, after V lost 4 bases and J lost 4 bases. The chain's CDR3 is CASSRWTSGFGYNEQFF. The CDR3 nucleotides are TGTGCCAGCAGCCGATGGACTAGCGGGTTCGGGTACAATGAGCAGTTCTTC.

This clone was recorded only once. The rearrangement uses TRBV18 and TRBJ2-5; D uncertain. The CDR3 spans 15 residues. CDR1 is KGHSH and CDR2 is LQKENI in the germline V gene. V was trimmed by 0 bases and J by 2 bases, leaving 10 bases between them. The CDR3 here is CASSPPKGRQETQYF. The CDR3 DNA reads as TGTGCCAGCTCACCACCAAAGGGCAGGCAAGAGACCCAGTACTTC.

This clone was counted once. This sequence joins TRBV27 and TRBJ2-3; 7 bases are shared with TRBD2. Germline CDR1 is MNHEY and CDR2 is SMNVEV (reference sequence). The CDR3 spans 15 residues. V lost 4 bases and J lost 2; bases outside the gene matches: 6. CDR3 bases: TGTGCCAGCAGTTCACGACTAGCCCCCACAGATACGCAGTATTTT. It is translated as CASSSRLAPTDTQYF.

The genes are TRBV20-1 and TRBJ2-7; the D is unclear. The germline V and J ends were trimmed by 7 bases and 5 bases, with 6 bases remaining between them. Germline values: CDR1 DFQATT, CDR2 SNEGSKA (reference sequence). The CDR3 runs to 9 residues. This chain's CDR3 is CSVSDEQYF. CDR3 coding DNA: TGCAGTGTGAGCGACGAGCAGTACTTC.

The chain employs TRBV7-2 and TRBJ2-1, with D hard to call. V was cut by 5 bases and J by 7 bases, with 6 bases left in between. This CDR3 has 11 residues. Germline lookup yields CDR1 SGHTA and CDR2 FQGNSA. The CDR3 spells CASSVKNEQFF. The DNA for the CDR3 is TGTGCCAGCAGCGTCAAAAATGAGCAGTTCTTC.

On this clone: Other nucleotide sequences from this sample produce the same CDR3. The chain is built from TRBV27 and TRBJ1-6, with 9 bases aligning to TRBD1. The CDR3 totals 14 residues. Germline V gene lookup returns CDR1 MNHEY and CDR2 SMNVEV (reference sequence). The junction had 1 base not matched to a gene; V was cut back by 4 bases and J by 6 bases. The CDR3 DNA reads TGTGCCAGCAGTTCGGACAGGGGTAATTCACCCCTCCACTTT. It is translated as CASSSDRGNSPLHF.

The rearrangement uses TRBV28 and TRBJ1-2; 7 nucleotides line up with TRBD1. The CDR3 extends over 14 amino acids. The V and J ends lost 5 bases and 5 bases, in that order; junction bases with no gene match: 8. Germline V gene sequence: CDR1 MDHEN, CDR2 SYDVKM. The CDR3 loop reads CASSRTGQSYGYTF. In nucleotides, the CDR3 is TGTGCCAGCAGTCGGACGGGACAGAGTTATGGCTACACCTTC.

This chain links TRBV6-6 with TRBJ1-1, with D perhaps matching TRBD1 (5 bases). V dropped 10 bases and J dropped 1 base, with 13 bases sitting between them. The germline CDR1 and CDR2 sequences are MNHNY and SVGAGI (reference sequence). The CDR3 sequence is 13 residues long. CDR3: CATQGGRNTEAFF. The CDR3 DNA follows: TGTGCCACCCAGGGAGGCCGGAACACTGAAGCTTTCTTT.